This is a list of T cell receptor beta chains from one sample in a study of PD-L1 blockade in urothelial cancer. Assay used: immunoSEQ multiplex PCR; TCRdb lists only in-frame clones, some missing. The sample includes around 21,000 clones, roughly four fifths of them seen just once. The specimen comprised PBMCs, sampled around atezolizumab (anti-PD-L1) treatment. The receptors were gathered from a man over 45 with urothelial cancer. CDR3s include the opening cysteine and the closing phenylalanine or tryptophan. The D gene is left open where the match is weak. Size is stated for part of the rows, as once, few or many counts, or as a class when the clone is expanded.

D | J | V | size | CDR3 | DNA
TRBD2 | TRBJ2-1 | TRBV6-5 | few | CASRPRAGNYNEQFF | TGTGCCAGCAGACCTAGAGCGGGAAACTACAATGAGCAGTTCTTC
NA | TRBJ1-2 | TRBV28 | NA | CASSLYAEFNYGYTF | TGTGCCAGCAGTTTATATGCAGAATTTAACTATGGCTACACCTTC
NA | TRBJ1-1 | TRBV2 | NA | CASSEMRQNTEAFF | TGTGCCAGCAGTGAGATGCGGCAGAACACTGAAGCTTTCTTT
NA | TRBJ2-1 | TRBV5-6 | NA | CASSLTNRGYEQFF | TGTGCCAGCAGCTTGACCAACCGGGGGTATGAGCAGTTCTTC
TRBD2 | TRBJ2-1 | TRBV6-5 | NA | CASSGLAGVYNEQFF | TGTGCCAGCAGTGGACTAGCGGGCGTGTACAATGAGCAGTTCTTC
NA | TRBJ2-3 | TRBV6-1 | NA | CASSESEAQDTQYF | TGTGCCAGCAGTGAAAGTGAAGCGCAAGATACGCAGTATTTT
TRBD1 | TRBJ1-2 | TRBV7-9 | NA | CASSLTGVGYGYTF | TGTGCCAGCAGCCTGACAGGGGTGGGGTATGGCTACACCTTC
TRBD2 | TRBJ2-5 | TRBV6-4 | NA | CASRKREGPEETQYF | TGTGCCAGTCGGAAGCGGGAGGGCCCGGAAGAGACCCAGTACTTC
NA | TRBJ1-2 | TRBV7-6 | NA | CASSAGHNNYGYTF | TGTGCCAGCAGCGCTGGACATAACAACTATGGCTACACCTTC
NA | TRBJ2-2 | TRBV27 | NA | CASTSWGRGTGELFF | TGTGCCAGCACTTCGTGGGGGAGGGGGACCGGGGAGCTGTTTTTT
NA | TRBJ1-6 | TRBV6-6 | NA | CASGPGERRGSPLHF | TGTGCCAGCGGACCTGGGGAGCGACGGGGATCACCCCTCCACTTT
TRBD2 | TRBJ2-1 | TRBV4-2 | NA | CASSQERLAGGQFF | TGTGCCAGCAGCCAAGAACGACTAGCGGGAGGGCAGTTCTTC
NA | TRBJ2-5 | TRBV5-1 | few | CASSSQETQYF | TGCGCCAGCAGCTCGCAAGAGACCCAGTACTTC
TRBD1 | TRBJ2-1 | TRBV5-5 | NA | CASSFRGQGGEQFF | TGTGCCAGCAGCTTCCGGGGACAGGGGGGTGAGCAGTTCTTC
TRBD2 | TRBJ2-5 | TRBV5-1 | NA | CASSLAPRGGAQTQYF | TGCGCCAGCAGCTTGGCCCCGCGCGGGGGGGCTCAGACCCAGTACTTC
TRBD1 | TRBJ2-4 | TRBV27 | once | CASSLWPPPGQGVSIQYF | TGTGCCAGCAGTTTATGGCCCCCTCCAGGACAGGGTGTTAGCATTCAGTACTTC
NA | TRBJ1-5 | TRBV2 | NA | CASSLEVRPQHF | TGTGCCAGCAGTTTGGAGGTTCGGCCCCAGCATTTT
TRBD2 | TRBJ2-1 | TRBV14 | few | CASSHGLARNEQFF | TGTGCCAGCAGCCACGGACTAGCCCGCAATGAGCAGTTCTTC
NA | TRBJ2-3 | TRBV5-1 | NA | CASRPGTDTQYF | TGCGCCAGCAGGCCGGGCACAGATACGCAGTATTTT
TRBD2 | TRBJ2-2 | TRBV10-1 | once | CASSRSSGGPPGELFF | TGCGCCAGCAGTCGATCTAGCGGGGGGCCGCCCGGGGAGCTGTTTTTT
NA | TRBJ2-1 | TRBV5-1 | NA | CASSLAATTNEQFF | TGCGCCAGCAGCTTGGCCGCCACCACAAATGAGCAGTTCTTC
NA | TRBJ1-2 | TRBV6-6 | NA | CASSPGPRGSGYTF | TGTGCCAGCTCACCCGGGCCGAGGGGGTCTGGCTACACCTTC
TRBD2 | TRBJ2-1 | TRBV7-6 | NA | CASSLARGGLMNNEQFF | TGTGCCAGCAGCTTAGCGCGGGGGGGGTTGATGAACAATGAGCAGTTCTTC
TRBD1 | TRBJ2-1 | TRBV28 | few | CASSLEDRGYNEQFF | TGTGCCAGCAGTTTAGAGGACAGGGGCTACAATGAGCAGTTCTTC
NA | TRBJ2-1 | TRBV7-2 | once | CASSPRDSSYNEQFF | TGTGCCAGCAGCCCTCGGGACTCCTCCTACAATGAGCAGTTCTTC
NA | TRBJ1-3 | TRBV19 | NA | CASKGAASGNTIYF | TGTGCCAGTAAAGGGGCAGCCTCTGGAAACACCATATATTTT
NA | TRBJ2-3 | TRBV7-9 | NA | CASSLGGVEADTQYF | TGTGCCAGCAGCTTAGGTGGCGTTGAGGCAGATACGCAGTATTTT
TRBD1 | TRBJ1-1 | TRBV7-9 | once | CASSLVTGRNTEAFF | TGTGCCAGCAGCTTAGTGACAGGGAGGAACACTGAAGCTTTCTTT
TRBD1 | TRBJ1-1 | TRBV7-3 | NA | CASSWTGGADTEAFF | TGTGCCAGCAGCTGGACAGGGGGCGCGGACACTGAAGCTTTCTTT
NA | TRBJ1-1 | TRBV5-1 | NA | CASSVTTNTEAFF | TGCGCCAGCAGCGTGACAACGAACACTGAAGCTTTCTTT
NA | TRBJ1-1 | TRBV5-4 | NA | CASSFEPNTEAFF | TGTGCCAGCAGCTTCGAGCCGAACACTGAAGCTTTCTTT
NA | TRBJ1-3 | TRBV27 | NA | CASSFDTPSSGNTIYF | TGTGCCAGCAGTTTCGACACCCCGAGCTCTGGAAACACCATATATTTT
NA | TRBJ1-2 | TRBV6-1 | NA | CATANYGYTF | TGTGCCACCGCTAACTATGGCTACACCTTC
NA | TRBJ1-1 | TRBV6-6 | NA | CASSYPGSNTEAFF | TGTGCCAGCAGTTACCCAGGGTCGAACACTGAAGCTTTCTTT
TRBD1 | TRBJ2-2 | TRBV10-3 | NA | CAISGQGAGELFF | TGTGCCATCAGTGGGCAGGGGGCCGGGGAGCTGTTTTTT
NA | TRBJ2-1 | TRBV13 | NA | CASRWSSGGLYNEQFF | TGTGCCAGCAGATGGAGTTCCGGGGGACTCTACAATGAGCAGTTCTTC
NA | TRBJ1-4 | TRBV30 | NA | CAWRRAGANEKLFF | TGTGCCTGGAGAAGGGCAGGGGCTAATGAAAAACTGTTTTTT
TRBD2 | TRBJ2-1 | TRBV14 | once | CASSQVPLSGGEQFF | TGTGCCAGCAGCCAAGTGCCCTTGAGCGGGGGTGAGCAGTTCTTC
TRBD1 | TRBJ2-1 | TRBV28 | NA | CASSPPGTGQHEQFF | TGTGCCAGCAGCCCCCCCGGGACAGGGCAGCATGAGCAGTTCTTC
TRBD1 | TRBJ1-3 | TRBV30 | once | CAWTRQGIGTIYF | TGTGCCTGGACTAGACAGGGGATAGGGACCATATATTTT
NA | TRBJ1-4 | TRBV5-6 | NA | CASSSAGGRKLFF | TGTGCCAGCAGCTCCGCGGGGGGACGAAAACTGTTTTTT
NA | TRBJ2-2 | TRBV7-9 | NA | CASMRGQTNTGELFF | TGTGCCAGCATGAGAGGACAAACGAACACCGGGGAGCTGTTTTTT
TRBD2 | TRBJ2-3 | TRBV19 | once | CASSTERDTDTQYF | TGTGCCAGTAGTACCGAGCGGGACACAGATACGCAGTATTTT
NA | TRBJ2-1 | TRBV25-1 | NA | CASSTSYNYNEQFF | TGTGCCAGCAGTACTTCTTATAACTACAATGAGCAGTTCTTC
TRBD2 | TRBJ2-3 | TRBV7-3 | once | CASSFSSGRRDTQYF | TGTGCCAGCAGCTTTTCTAGCGGGAGGAGAGATACGCAGTATTTT
NA | TRBJ1-3 | TRBV7-9 | NA | CASSPSGAGNTIYF | TGTGCCAGCAGCCCGAGCGGTGCTGGAAACACCATATATTTT
NA | TRBJ2-7 | TRBV19 | NA | CASSIAVSAYEQYF | TGTGCCAGTAGTATAGCCGTTTCCGCCTACGAGCAGTACTTC
TRBD2 | TRBJ2-1 | TRBV5-1 | once | CASSLGDYRGDEQFF | TGCGCCAGCAGCTTGGGGGACTATAGGGGCGATGAGCAGTTCTTC
TRBD1 | TRBJ1-5 | TRBV4-1 | NA | CASSQEGPGQSNQPQHF | TGCGCCAGCAGCCAAGAGGGGCCGGGACAGAGTAATCAGCCCCAGCATTTT
TRBD1 | TRBJ1-2 | TRBV5-1 | NA | CASSSIWTGKGSYTF | TGCGCCAGCAGCTCTATATGGACAGGGAAAGGAAGCTACACCTTC
TRBD2 | TRBJ2-1 | TRBV7-2 | NA | CASSFSGGPYNEQFF | TGTGCCAGCAGCTTCAGCGGGGGGCCCTACAATGAGCAGTTCTTC
NA | TRBJ2-2 | TRBV5-4 | NA | CASSLFSGWTGELFF | TGTGCCAGCAGCTTGTTCTCAGGGTGGACCGGGGAGCTGTTTTTT
NA | TRBJ2-1 | TRBV14 | NA | CASSRDNEQFF | TGTGCCAGCAGCCGCGACAATGAGCAGTTCTTC
NA | TRBJ2-1 | TRBV7-8 | NA | CASSSPYSVNEQFF | TGTGCCAGCAGCTCCCCCTACTCCGTCAATGAGCAGTTCTTC
TRBD2 | TRBJ2-1 | TRBV4-1 | NA | CASSHSGTSGYNEQFF | TGCGCCAGCAGCCATTCGGGGACTAGCGGATACAATGAGCAGTTCTTC
NA | TRBJ2-1 | TRBV18 | NA | CASSPMTRGQFF | TGTGCCAGCTCACCTATGACTAGAGGGCAGTTCTTC